This T cell receptor beta chain derives from a study of blood T cell repertoires in COVID-19 (dated by TCRdb to the early 2020s). About the full investigation: Samples covering the acute and convalescent phases of COVID-19 were provided by collaborators in the United States, Italy and Spain. Where HLA class I and class II types were available, the types were taken from metadata supplied by the sample provider, not from assay-based typing. A de-identified subject ID, COVID-19 status, age in years and sex were almost always included in the sample metadata. The repertoires were released in a freely available public database meant as a resource for research on the immune response to SARS-CoV-2. Deeply sampled blood TCRbeta repertoires from subjects exposed to, actively infected with, or recovered from COVID-19 were included in the dataset. The material from the prospective study consisted of cDNA or gDNA derived from T cells, B-cell-depleted T cells, or PBMCs. The samples were drawn from the first 160 participants of the ongoing ImmuneRACE study and from 950 to 1,500 subjects provided by 6 global collaborators. Findings and caveats that apply to the study as a whole: How much clinical and demographic metadata was included differed by source and by participant, and the metadata was provided uncurated.

Whole blood was collected in K2EDTA tubes by collaborating institutions according to the institutions' own protocols. Collaborator samples were shipped for TCRbeta analysis as frozen whole blood, isolated PBMCs, or DNA extracted from either sample type. About this clone itself: Its antigen has not been determined. Base qualities are not recorded, but no much larger clone differs from it by a single base.

V is cut by 7 bases and J by 0 bases, and the space between the germline ends is 14 bases. The CDR3 contains 15 residues, cysteine and phenylalanine counted. Of all the DNA, just the CDR3 is kept, 45 bases in frame from base 1. Reading the germline V gene (reference sequence) gives CDR1 SEHNR and CDR2 FQNEAQ. TCRbeta CDR3 regions were amplified from genomic DNA by means of the immunoSEQ Assay, a bias-controlled multiplex PCR. The paper's processing steps were these. Nucleated cell counts per sample were estimated from amplification of reference gene primers within the assay. Sequence reads were collapsed and filtered to measure the absolute abundance of every unique TCRbeta CDR3 rearrangement. For each sample, productive Simpson clonality was calculated by taking the square root of Simpson's diversity index across productive rearrangements. The table comes from immuneACCESS by way of TCRdb, which keeps in-frame sequences with V and J called. Part of the clones is missing from these tables; in studies checked, under half for an unresolved V gene and the rest for unknown reasons. That table supplies the V and J calls and clone size; D and trimming were determined from the DNA. Across this sample there are 300,000 or so clones, with around nine tenths seen only once. The ten largest clones represent 1% of the sample.

Sequencing was done on a sample of peripheral blood. The V gene is TRBV7-9 and the J gene is TRBJ2-3, with TRBD2 as a weak D call on 5 bases. This TCR derives from a man in his forties or fifties with active or convalescent COVID-19. The DNA is as follows: TGTGCCAGCACCTCGGCAGCGGCTAGCACAGATACGCAGTATTTT. The encoded protein is CASTSAAASTDTQYF.